The text below deals with one T cell receptor beta chain. Its antigen remains unidentified. With V trimmed by 3 bases and J by 4 bases, 6 bases remained unmatched. This CDR3 is built from 15 residues. CDR1 and CDR2 from the germline V gene are SQVTM and ANQGSEA. The record originates from a study of early stage breast cancer tumors. Turning to the study itself: ER+/PR+/HER2- status applied to about 70% of the 16 invasive breast tumors. Samples were sequenced at approximately 9-fold average coverage.

Whole-study results and caveats: Comparing each tissue with blood distinguished tumor from normal in about 90% of the 16 patients.

Clones were sequenced by immunoSEQ multiplex PCR, and TCRdb holds only the in-frame ones, with some missing. The repertoire includes tens of thousands of clones, 84% of them detected once, and 9.3% sits in the top ten. Material for sequencing was blood. The receptor was isolated from a person aged 45-65 years with breast cancer. The chain combines TRBV29-1 with TRBJ2-2, with 9 bases matching TRBD1. The CDR3 loop reads CSVDSPGQGTGELFF. The CDR3 coding sequence is TGCAGCGTTGATAGTCCGGGACAGGGCACCGGGGAGCTGTTTTTT.